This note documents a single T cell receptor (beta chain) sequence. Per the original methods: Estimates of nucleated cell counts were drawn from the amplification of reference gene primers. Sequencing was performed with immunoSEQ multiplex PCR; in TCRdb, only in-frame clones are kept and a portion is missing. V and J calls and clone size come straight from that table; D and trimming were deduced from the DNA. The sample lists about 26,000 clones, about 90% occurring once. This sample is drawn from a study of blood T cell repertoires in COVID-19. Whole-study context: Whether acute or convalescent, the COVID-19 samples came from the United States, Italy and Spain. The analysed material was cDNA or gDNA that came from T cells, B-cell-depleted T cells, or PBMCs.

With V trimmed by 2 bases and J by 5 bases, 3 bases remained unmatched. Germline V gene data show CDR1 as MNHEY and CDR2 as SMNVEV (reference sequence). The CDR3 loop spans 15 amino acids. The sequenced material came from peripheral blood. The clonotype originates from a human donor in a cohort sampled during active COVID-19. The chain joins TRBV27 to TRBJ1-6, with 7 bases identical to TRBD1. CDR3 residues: CASSLMGQNNSPLHF. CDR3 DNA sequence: TGTGCCAGCAGTTTAATGGGACAGAATAATTCACCCCTCCACTTT.